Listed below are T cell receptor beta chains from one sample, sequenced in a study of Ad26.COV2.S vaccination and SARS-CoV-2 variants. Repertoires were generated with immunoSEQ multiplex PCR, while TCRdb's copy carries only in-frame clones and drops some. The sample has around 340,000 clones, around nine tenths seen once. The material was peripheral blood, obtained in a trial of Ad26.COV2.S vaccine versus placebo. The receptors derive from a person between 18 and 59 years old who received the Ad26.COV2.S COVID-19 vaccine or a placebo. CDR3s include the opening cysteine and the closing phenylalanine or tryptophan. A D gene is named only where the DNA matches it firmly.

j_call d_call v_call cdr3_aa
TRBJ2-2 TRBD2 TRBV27 CASSLLAGAVTTGELFF
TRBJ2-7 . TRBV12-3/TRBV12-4 CASSLAQGDEQYF
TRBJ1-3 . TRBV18 CASSPPGNTIYF
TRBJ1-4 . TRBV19 CASSIRDGNEKLFF
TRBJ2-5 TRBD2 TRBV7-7 CASSLGLAGGLETQYF
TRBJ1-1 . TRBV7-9 CASSLGAVNTEAFF
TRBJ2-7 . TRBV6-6 CASSYVDSFHEQYF
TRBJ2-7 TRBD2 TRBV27 CASRRLAGDYEQYF
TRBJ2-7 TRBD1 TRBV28 CASSGGTGGYEQYF
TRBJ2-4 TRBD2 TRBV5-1 CASSFRAGGPEGDIQYF
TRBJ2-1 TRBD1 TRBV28 CASSPPGTGYINEQFF
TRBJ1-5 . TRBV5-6 CASSLGSGNQPQHF
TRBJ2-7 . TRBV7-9 CASSPGRTHEQYF
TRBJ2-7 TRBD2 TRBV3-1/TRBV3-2 CASSRAGAYPYEQYF
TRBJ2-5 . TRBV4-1 CASSQEFFKVTRAEETQYF
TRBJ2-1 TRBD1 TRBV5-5 CASRQGANEQFF
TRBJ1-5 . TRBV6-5 CASSLLANQPQHF
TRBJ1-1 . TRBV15 CATSNRNTEAFF
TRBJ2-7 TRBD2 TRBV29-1 CSAERTSGGEQYF
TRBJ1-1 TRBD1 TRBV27 CASRTGMNTEAFF
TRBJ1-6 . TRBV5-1 CASSLGRTVNSPLHF
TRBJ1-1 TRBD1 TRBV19 CASSILRGQGDTEAFF
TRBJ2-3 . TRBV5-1 CASSPGTQTDTQYF
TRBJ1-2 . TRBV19 CASSKRRDGYGYTF
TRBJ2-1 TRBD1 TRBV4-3 CASSHGTGLNNEQFF
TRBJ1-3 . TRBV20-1 CSASRGAGNTIYF
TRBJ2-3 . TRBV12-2 CASRLVGGQGFTDTQYF
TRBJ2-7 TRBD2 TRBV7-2 CASSEIAGPYEQYF
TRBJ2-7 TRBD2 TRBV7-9 CASSLGLAGGPGEQYF
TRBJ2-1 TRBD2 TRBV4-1 CASSQDPSGGAYNEQFF
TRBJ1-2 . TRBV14 CASSQEGTYGYTF
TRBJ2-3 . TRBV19 CASSRRDLDTQYF
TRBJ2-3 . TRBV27 CASSFQGRYFTDTQYF
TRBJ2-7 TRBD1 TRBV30 CAWSPLDRGGYEQYF
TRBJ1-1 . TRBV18 CASSQEQVGLNTEAFF
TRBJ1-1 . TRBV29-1 CSVEGHQITEAFF
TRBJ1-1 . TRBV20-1 CSARDNTEAFF
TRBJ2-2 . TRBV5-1 CASSLLQEGGELFF
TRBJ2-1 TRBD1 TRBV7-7 CASSATGGGEQFF
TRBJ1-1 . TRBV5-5 CASSLMTGKNTEAFF
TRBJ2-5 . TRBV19 CASSIGLLKTQYF
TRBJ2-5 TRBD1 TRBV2 CASRGTVGVETQYF
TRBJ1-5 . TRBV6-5 CAGGTSSNQPQHF
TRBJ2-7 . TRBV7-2 CASSSGTIYEQYF